These 15 T cell receptor beta chains share one sample of origin, sequenced in a study of neurological immune-mediated disorders. Sample time point: technical triplicate 3. Each CDR3 protein is one row after TCRdb ran MiXCR on the 5' RACE reads. This repertoire shows fewer than 35,000 distinct CDR3 sequences, roughly a sixth found once; its top ten account for approximately 5%. Sequencing was done on a sample of CD4+ T cells from blood. These receptors all stem from a female donor with HTLV-1-associated myelopathy (HAM/TSP).

V and J are TRBV30 and TRBJ2-5; D is unresolved. V shed 4 bases and J shed 4 bases, with 10 bases lying between them. Germline V gives CDR1 GTSNPN, CDR2 SVGIG (reference sequence). There are 12 residues in the CDR3. CDR3: CAWKESGETQYF. The CDR3 DNA reads as TGTGCCTGGAAGGAGTCAGGAGAGACCCAGTACTTC.

Many counts were recorded for this clonotype. This chain joins TRBV20-1 and TRBJ2-1; possibly TRBD2 for D (6 bases). The CDR3 extends over 14 amino acids. Germline V gene sequence: CDR1 DFQATT, CDR2 SNEGSKA (reference sequence). With 0 bases removed from V and 4 bases from J, the gap between germline ends came to 10 bases. Written as DNA, the CDR3 is TGCAGTGCTAGAGATCTGACTAGGTACAATGAGCAGTTCTTC. It codes for CSARDLTRYNEQFF.

This clonotype was seen ten or more times. V is TRBV6-1 and J is TRBJ1-1; D possibly corresponds to TRBD1 (5 bases). V was pared by 5 bases and J by 3 bases, with 13 bases between. In germline, CDR1 is MNHNS, CDR2 SASEGT. The length of the CDR3 is 14 residues. CDR3 amino acids: CASSRTQGDTEAFF. As DNA, the CDR3 is TGTGCCAGCAGTCGAACCCAGGGTGACACTGAAGCTTTCTTT.

In its sample, this clonotype was seen many times. The rearrangement uses TRBV5-1 and TRBJ2-1; 13 positions match TRBD2. Germline-derived CDR1 and CDR2 are SGHRS and YFSETQ. V shed 0 bases and J 9 bases; nucleotides not matched to a gene: 3. This CDR3 comprises 15 residues. The CDR3 is CASSLGLAGGGEQFF. CDR3 sequence (DNA): TGCGCCAGCAGCTTGGGACTAGCGGGAGGAGGTGAGCAGTTCTTC.

This clonotype was counted many times. The CDR3 loop reads CASTPDRGFYEQYF. DNA for the CDR3: TGTGCCAGCACCCCCGACAGGGGGTTTTACGAGCAGTACTTC. The rearrangement uses TRBV6-1 and TRBJ2-7, with 9 bases fitting TRBD1. From germline, CDR1 is MNHNS and CDR2 SASEGT. The CDR3 has 14 amino acids. V shed 7 bases, J shed 4 bases, and the junction held 8 bases outside the gene matches.

At least ten counts were recorded for this clonotype. The V call is TRBV3-1, the J call TRBJ2-3; D uncertain. V shed 2 bases and J shed 3 bases, with 12 bases lying between them. In germline, CDR1 is LGHDT, CDR2 YNNKEL (reference sequence). The CDR3 is 15 amino acids. CDR3 region: CASSQPTHKTDTQYF. In nucleotides, the CDR3 is TGTGCCAGCAGCCAACCCACTCATAAGACAGATACGCAGTATTTT.

In this sample, this clonotype turned up many times. The chain employs TRBV7-3 and TRBJ1-4, with D maybe TRBD1 (5 bases). The CDR3 sequence is 18 residues long. The germline V and J ends were trimmed by 5 bases and 7 bases, with 26 bases remaining between them. The V gene's germline CDR1 is SGHTA and CDR2 FQGTGA. CDR3 nucleotides: TGTGCCAGCAGCGCGGCCGGGACCCCCCCCTCAACTTGTGAAAAACTGTTTTTT. Protein: CASSAAGTPPSTCEKLFF.

There are many counts of this clonotype. V and J are TRBV29-1 and TRBJ1-4; no definite D call. V was pared by 1 base and J by 4 bases, with 7 bases between. Germline V gene data show CDR1 as SQVTM and CDR2 as ANQGSEA. The CDR3 spans 13 residues. CDR3 nucleotide sequence: TGCAGCGTTGAAGCCGCCAGTAATGAAAAACTGTTTTTT. The encoded protein is CSVEAASNEKLFF.

On this clonotype itself: Mismatch with germline at one junction end may stem from a read error. This rearrangement joins TRBV5-1 to TRBJ2-3, with 7 bases fitting TRBD2. Germline V CDR1 and CDR2: SGHRS, YFSETQ. This CDR3 comprises 14 residues. The CDR3 DNA reads TGTGCCAGCAGCGTGGGAGGGCACTCAGATACGCAGTATTTT. This codes for CASSVGGHSDTQYF.

This clonotype has ten or more counts. This chain connects TRBV20-1 to TRBJ1-5; tentative D call: TRBD1 (5 bases). With 6 bases removed from V and 3 bases from J, the gap between germline ends came to 21 bases. This CDR3 is 16 amino acids long. The V gene's germline CDR1 is DFQATT and CDR2 SNEGSKA (reference sequence). The CDR3 is CSAREAGTPPNQPQHF. Here the CDR3 DNA reads TGCAGTGCCCGCGAGGCGGGGACTCCCCCCAATCAGCCCCAGCATTTT.

On this clonotype: Compared with germline, one end of the junction differs, possibly owing to a read error. V is TRBV18 and J is TRBJ2-1, with a tentative D call TRBD2 (6 bases). CDR1 KGHSH and CDR2 LQKENI come from the germline V gene. The length of the CDR3 is 15 residues. For the CDR3, the DNA is TGTGCCAGCACCCCAGCCCTAGCGAATTACAATAAGCAGTTCTTC. Encoded protein: CASTPALANYNKQFF. The full variable domain, with the rest looked up from reference TRBV18 and TRBJ2-1, is NAGVMQNPRHLVRRRGQEARLRCSPMKGHSHVYWYRQLPEEGLKFMVYLQKENIIDESGMPKERFSAEFPKEGPSILRIQQVVRGDSAAYFCASTPALANYNKQFFGPGTRLTVL.

The rearrangement links TRBV5-6 to TRBJ1-3; D is undetermined. CDR3 length: 14 residues. Trimming cost V 1 base and J 1 base, with 6 bases left between them. Germline-derived CDR1 and CDR2 are SGHDT and YYEEEE. The CDR3 bases are TGTGCCAGCAGCTTGTTGGGGTCTGGAAACACCATATATTTT. Amino acids: CASSLLGSGNTIYF.

This clonotype was picked up many times. This chain uses TRBV20-1 with TRBJ1-1, with D perhaps TRBD1 (6 bases). V lost 6 bases and J 0 bases, leaving 14 bases between the germline ends. CDR1 and CDR2 (germline): DFQATT, SNEGSKA (reference sequence). The CDR3 spans 14 residues. This CDR3 reads CSAMNQGMNTEAFF. Written as DNA, the CDR3 is TGCAGTGCCATGAATCAGGGGATGAACACTGAAGCTTTCTTT.

This clonotype was counted a single time. Relative to the germline gene, one junction end is altered; a read error may explain this. This chain joins TRBV6-5 and TRBJ1-5; maybe TRBD1 (5 bases). CDR1 and CDR2 (germline): MNHEY, SVGAGI. The CDR3 has 14 residues. This CDR3 reads CTSSPGRGGQPQHF. CDR3 coding DNA: TGTACCAGCAGCCCTGGGAGGGGCGGTCAGCCCCAGCATTTT.

This clonotype was observed many times. This chain uses TRBV6-5 with TRBJ1-2, with 8 positions matching TRBD1. V shed 8 bases, J shed 6 bases, and the junction held 2 bases outside the gene matches. CDR3 length: 11 residues. Germline V gene sequence: CDR1 MNHEY, CDR2 SVGAGI. CDR3 DNA sequence: TGTGCCAGCGGACAGGGAGATGGCTACACCTTC. It is translated as CASGQGDGYTF.